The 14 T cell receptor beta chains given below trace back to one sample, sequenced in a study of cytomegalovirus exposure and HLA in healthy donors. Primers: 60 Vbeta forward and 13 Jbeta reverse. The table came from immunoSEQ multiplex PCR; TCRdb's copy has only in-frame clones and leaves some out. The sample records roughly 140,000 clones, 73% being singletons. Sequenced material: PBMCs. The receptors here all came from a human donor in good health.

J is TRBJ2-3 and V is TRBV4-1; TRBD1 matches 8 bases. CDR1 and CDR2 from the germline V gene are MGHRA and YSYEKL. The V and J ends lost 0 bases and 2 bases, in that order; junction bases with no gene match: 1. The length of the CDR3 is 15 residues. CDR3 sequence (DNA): TGCGCCAGCAGCCAAGAGGACAGGGCCACAGATACGCAGTATTTT. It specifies CASSQEDRATDTQYF.

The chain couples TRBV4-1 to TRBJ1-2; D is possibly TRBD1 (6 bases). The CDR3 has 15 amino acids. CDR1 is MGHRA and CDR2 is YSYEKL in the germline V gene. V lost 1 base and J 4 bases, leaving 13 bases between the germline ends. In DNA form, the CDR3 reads TGCGCCAGCAGCCAAGCGTCGACAGGAAGCTATGGCTACACCTTC. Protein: CASSQASTGSYGYTF.

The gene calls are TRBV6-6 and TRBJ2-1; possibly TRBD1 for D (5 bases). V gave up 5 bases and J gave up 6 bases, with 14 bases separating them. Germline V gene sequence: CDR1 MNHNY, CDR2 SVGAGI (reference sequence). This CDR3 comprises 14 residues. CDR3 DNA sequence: TGTGCCAGCAGTCTTTTAGACAGATTCAATGAGCAGTTCTTC. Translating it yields CASSLLDRFNEQFF.

As DNA, the CDR3 is TGTGCCAGCAGCTCACGGGCCGCAGGGGGTCTAGCCAAAAACATTCAGTACTTC. Translated, it gives CASSSRAAGGLAKNIQYF. This chain connects TRBV7-8 to TRBJ2-4; 7 bases map to TRBD1. CDR1 is SGHVS, CDR2 FQNEAQ, per germline. This CDR3 is built from 18 residues. Trimming cost V 4 bases and J 0 bases; bases outside gene matches: 12.

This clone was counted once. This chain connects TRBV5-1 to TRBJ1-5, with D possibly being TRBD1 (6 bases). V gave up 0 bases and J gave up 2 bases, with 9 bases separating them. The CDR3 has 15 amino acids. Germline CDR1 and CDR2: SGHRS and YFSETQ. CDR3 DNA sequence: TGCGCCAGCAGCTTGGTTCCAGGGGGCAATCAGCCCCAGCATTTT. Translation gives CASSLVPGGNQPQHF. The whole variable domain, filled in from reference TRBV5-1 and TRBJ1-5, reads KAGVTQTPRYLIKTRGQQVTLSCSPISGHRSVSWYQQTPGQGLQFLFEYFSETQRNKGNFPGRFSGRQFSNSRSEMNVSTLELGDSALYLCASSLVPGGNQPQHFGDGTRLSIL.

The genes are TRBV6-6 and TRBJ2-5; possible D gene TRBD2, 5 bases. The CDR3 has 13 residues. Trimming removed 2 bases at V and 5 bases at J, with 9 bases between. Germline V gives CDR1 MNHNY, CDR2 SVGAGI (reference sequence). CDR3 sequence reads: CASSYEGIETQYF. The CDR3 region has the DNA TGTGCCAGCAGTTACGAGGGAATCGAGACCCAGTACTTC.

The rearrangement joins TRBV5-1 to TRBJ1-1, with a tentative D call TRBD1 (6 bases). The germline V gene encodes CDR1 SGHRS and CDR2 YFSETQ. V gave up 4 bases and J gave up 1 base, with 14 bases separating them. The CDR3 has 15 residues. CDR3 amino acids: CASSPTATGNTEAFF. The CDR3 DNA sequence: TGCGCCAGCAGCCCAACCGCGACAGGGAACACTGAAGCTTTCTTT.

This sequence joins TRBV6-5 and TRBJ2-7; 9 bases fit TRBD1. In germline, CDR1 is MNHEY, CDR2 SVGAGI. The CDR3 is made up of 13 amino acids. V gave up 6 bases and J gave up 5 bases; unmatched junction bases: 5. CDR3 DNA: TGTGCCAGCAGCCGGGACAGGGTCCACGAGCAGTACTTC. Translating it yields CASSRDRVHEQYF.

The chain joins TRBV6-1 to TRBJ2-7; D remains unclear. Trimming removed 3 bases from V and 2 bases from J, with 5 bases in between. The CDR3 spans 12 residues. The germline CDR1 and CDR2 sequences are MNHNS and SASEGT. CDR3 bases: TGTGCCAGCAGTGATTATCCCTACGAGCAGTACTTC. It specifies CASSDYPYEQYF.

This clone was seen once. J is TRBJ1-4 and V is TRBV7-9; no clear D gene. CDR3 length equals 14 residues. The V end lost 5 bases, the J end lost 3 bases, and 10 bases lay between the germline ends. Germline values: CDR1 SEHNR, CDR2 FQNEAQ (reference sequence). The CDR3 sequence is CASSPVFANEKLFF. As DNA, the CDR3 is TGTGCCAGCAGCCCCGTTTTTGCTAATGAAAAACTGTTTTTT.

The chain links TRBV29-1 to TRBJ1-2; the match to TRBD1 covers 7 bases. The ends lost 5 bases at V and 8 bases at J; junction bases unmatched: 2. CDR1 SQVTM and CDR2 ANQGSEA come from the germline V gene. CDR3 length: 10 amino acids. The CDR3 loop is CSVTGVGYTF. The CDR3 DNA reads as TGCAGCGTTACAGGGGTCGGCTACACCTTC.

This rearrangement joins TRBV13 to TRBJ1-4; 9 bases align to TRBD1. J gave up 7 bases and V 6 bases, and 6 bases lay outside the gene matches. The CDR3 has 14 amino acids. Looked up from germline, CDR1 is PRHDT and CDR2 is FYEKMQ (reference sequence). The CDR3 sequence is CASRHTGGPEKLFF. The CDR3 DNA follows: TGTGCCAGCAGGCATACAGGGGGCCCTGAAAAACTGTTTTTT.

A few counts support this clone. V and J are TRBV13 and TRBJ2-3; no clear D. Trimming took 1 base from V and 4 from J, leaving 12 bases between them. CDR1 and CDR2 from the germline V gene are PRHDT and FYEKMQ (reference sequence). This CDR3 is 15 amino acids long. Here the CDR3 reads CASSLAVRLADTQYF. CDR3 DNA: TGTGCCAGCAGCTTAGCGGTCAGGTTGGCAGATACGCAGTATTTT.

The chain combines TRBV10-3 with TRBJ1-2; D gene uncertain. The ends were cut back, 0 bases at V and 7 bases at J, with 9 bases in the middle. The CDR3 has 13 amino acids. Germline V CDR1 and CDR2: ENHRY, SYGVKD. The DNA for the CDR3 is TGTGCCATCAGTGAGTCGGAGGGAGGTGGCTACACCTTC. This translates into CAISESEGGGYTF.